The 5 T cell receptor beta chains presented below share a single source sample, sequenced in a study of beta chain features in type 1 diabetes. Since all of the isolated RNA was reverse transcribed, expressed TCRB transcripts were what got sequenced. The assay was immunoSEQ multiplex PCR, and TCRdb's table has in-frame clones only and misses some. The table includes around 340,000 clones, around 20% detected once. Sequencing was done on a sample of naive CD4+ T cells from blood. These TCRs come from a woman aged 18-29 years in good health.

This clone was observed a few times. The chain combines TRBV4-3 with TRBJ2-3; D uncertain. This CDR3 region has 13 residues. Trimming removed 0 bases at V and 1 base at J, with 2 bases between. Germline-derived CDR1 and CDR2 are LGHNA and YSLEER. CDR3 amino acids: CASSQDGTDTQYF. As DNA, the CDR3 is TGCGCCAGCAGCCAAGACGGCACAGATACGCAGTATTTT.

This chain connects TRBV29-1 to TRBJ2-1; TRBD2 is a possible D gene (5 bases). The CDR3 contains 12 residues. V lost 5 bases and J lost 3, with 8 bases in between. Germline V gene lookup returns CDR1 SQVTM and CDR2 ANQGSEA. The CDR3 DNA reads TGCAGCGTTCGGGGTGGCTACAATGAGCAGTTCTTC. Protein sequence: CSVRGGYNEQFF.

This clone was recorded a few times. The V call is TRBV25-1, the J call TRBJ2-7; the D gene is possibly TRBD2 (6 bases). The ends were cut back, 2 bases at V and 2 bases at J, with 13 bases in the middle. The germline V gene has CDR1 MGHDK and CDR2 SYGVNS. The CDR3 contains 15 residues. CDR3 in amino acids: CASSETGVGTYEQYF. The CDR3, as DNA: TGTGCCAGCAGTGAAACGGGGGTCGGAACCTACGAGCAGTACTTC.

This clone was counted only a few times. V usage is TRBV6-6 and J usage is TRBJ2-7, with D maybe TRBD2 (6 bases). Germline loops: CDR1 MNHNY, CDR2 SVGAGI (reference sequence). The CDR3 has 12 amino acids. V gave up 11 bases and J gave up 3 bases, with 14 bases separating them. This chain's CDR3 is CASGGAGYEQYF. The CDR3 DNA reads TGTGCCTCAGGCGGGGCCGGCTACGAGCAGTACTTC.

The gene calls are TRBV19 and TRBJ2-7, with D tentatively TRBD2 (5 bases). The germline V gene encodes CDR1 LNHDA and CDR2 SQIVND (reference sequence). Trimming shortened V by 5 bases and J by 2 bases, and 16 bases separated the two germline ends. This CDR3 is built from 15 residues. CDR3 residues: CASSDPGGSAYEQYF. The CDR3 DNA reads TGTGCCAGTAGTGACCCCGGCGGGTCGGCCTACGAGCAGTACTTC.